This TCR beta chain was sequenced for a study of shared clonotypes between healthy human individuals. This CDR3 is built from 15 residues. With 6 bases removed from V and 4 bases from J, the gap between germline ends came to 19 bases. The V gene's germline CDR1 is KGHSH and CDR2 LQKENI. On this clone: Its antigen is not identified.

Clones were read by immunoSEQ multiplex PCR, and TCRdb kept only the in-frame ones, dropping some. This table has about 2.3 million clones, approximately 95% appearing once. Study-level points and caveats: Clonotypes shared by all four donors outscored non-shared clonotypes in generation probability.

This sequence originates from a man between 18 and 35 years old in good health. Some clones in this sample may be carry-over from other donors' samples. Material: naive CD4+ T cells from PBMCs. The subset here: CD45RA+ positively selected. The chain recombines TRBV18 with TRBJ2-7; the D gene is possibly TRBD2 (6 bases). The CDR3 nucleotides are TGTGCCAGCTCGGGGGGACTGGCAGGATTATACGAGCAGTACTTC. Protein sequence: CASSGGLAGLYEQYF.